In its sample, the clone carrying this T cell receptor beta chain was seen a few times. J was trimmed by 7 bases and V by 0 bases; bases with no gene match: 5. The CDR3 spans 14 residues. CDR1 LGHNA and CDR2 YSLEER come from the germline V gene. Authors' methods: Cell counts per sample came from amplifying reference gene primers. Here immunoSEQ multiplex PCR was the method, and the copy in TCRdb shows in-frame clones only, minus some. V, J and clone size were drawn from that table, and D and trimming were deduced from the DNA. The table includes under 300,000 clones, 80% to 85% detected once. These data originate in a study of blood T cell repertoires in COVID-19. Background on the study: Samples taken during acute and convalescent COVID-19 were collected in the United States, Italy and Spain. From T cells, B-cell-depleted T cells, or PBMCs came the material, which was cDNA or gDNA.

Input material: peripheral blood. The rearrangement uses TRBV4-3 and TRBJ1-2; 7 bases agree with TRBD1. The sequence was obtained from a woman aged 55-69 years with active or convalescent COVID-19. The chain's CDR3 is CASSQDAAGGGYTF. The CDR3 DNA reads TGCGCCAGCAGCCAAGATGCGGCAGGGGGTGGCTACACCTTC.